The rows below give T cell receptor beta chains drawn from one sample of a study of CD8+CD57+ T cells in acquired aplastic anemia. From the reads, TCRdb called clonotypes with MiXCR, one entry per CDR3 protein. This table holds 35,000 to 40,000 distinct CDR3 sequences, 76% found once. The specimen sequenced was sorted CD4+, CD8+, or CD8+CD57+ T cells (not recorded which) from PBMCs. The receptors were sampled from a human donor in good health, serving as a control. Each CDR3 is given with its conserved first and last residue. The D gene is left open where the match is weak. Size tells how often a clone was seen (once, few, many) or the class of an expanded clone, and some rows leave it out.

size: once; J: TRBJ2-7; V: TRBV4-3; D: .; DNA: TGCGCCAGCAGCCAAGCCCGGACCACTCTGAGCTCCTACGAGCAGTACTTC; CDR3: CASSQARTTLSSYEQYF
size: once; J: TRBJ1-6; V: TRBV20-1; D: TRBD1; DNA: TGCAGTGCTAGAGTTGACAGGGGTGTCGATAGTTCACCCCTCCACTTT; CDR3: CSARVDRGVDSSPLHF
size: .; J: TRBJ2-3; V: TRBV29-1; D: .; DNA: TGCAGCGTTGAAGGGGGTCGCACAGATACGCAGTATTTT; CDR3: CSVEGGRTDTQYF
size: .; J: TRBJ2-5; V: TRBV15; D: TRBD1; DNA: TGTGCCACCAGCAGAGGTTTTAGGACAGGGGGCCAAGAGACCCAGTACTTC; CDR3: CATSRGFRTGGQETQYF
size: .; J: TRBJ2-5; V: TRBV5-1; D: .; DNA: TGCGCCAGCAGCTTGGTTCAGGGGCGAGAGACCCAGTACTTC; CDR3: CASSLVQGRETQYF
size: .; J: TRBJ1-2; V: TRBV7-2; D: TRBD1; DNA: TGTGCCAGCAGCAAGGACAGGGTGGGCTACACCTTC; CDR3: CASSKDRVGYTF
size: medium-sized; J: TRBJ2-7; V: TRBV4-3; D: TRBD2; DNA: TGCGCCAGCAGCCAAGGGCTAGCGGGGGGGCTTACCTCCTACGAGCAGTACTTC; CDR3: CASSQGLAGGLTSYEQYF
size: .; J: TRBJ1-6; V: TRBV20-1; D: .; DNA: TGCAGTGCCCCCGGACAGAATAATTCACCCCTCCACTTT; CDR3: CSAPGQNNSPLHF
size: .; J: TRBJ2-7; V: TRBV29-1; D: TRBD1; DNA: TGCAGCGTACCCGGACAGGGTTCCAACGAGCAGTACTTC; CDR3: CSVPGQGSNEQYF
size: few; J: TRBJ2-7; V: TRBV10-1; D: TRBD1; DNA: TGCGCCAGCAGTGACGGGGACAGGGGGTCTGTCGCCTACGAGCAGTACTTC; CDR3: CASSDGDRGSVAYEQYF
size: few; J: TRBJ2-1; V: TRBV7-8; D: .; DNA: TGTGCCAGCAGCTCTTCCCTCGGGGGCCATGAGCAGTTCTTC; CDR3: CASSSSLGGHEQFF
size: .; J: TRBJ1-5; V: TRBV25-1; D: .; DNA: TGTGCCAGCAGTGAAGCCCGGGTCGGTCAGCCCCAGCATTTT; CDR3: CASSEARVGQPQHF
size: .; J: TRBJ2-5; V: TRBV12-3/TRBV12-4; D: .; DNA: TGTGCCAGCAGTGGGACGGGGGGCGCAGAGACCCAGTACTTC; CDR3: CASSGTGGAETQYF
size: .; J: TRBJ1-2; V: TRBV10-1; D: .; DNA: TGCGCCAGCATGCCGGGGGAATTCAACTATGGCTACACCTTC; CDR3: CASMPGEFNYGYTF
size: many; J: TRBJ1-1; V: TRBV5-6; D: .; DNA: TGTGCCAGCAGCTTGAGGGGGGGGTCCTATGAAGCTTTCTTT; CDR3: CASSLRGGSYEAFF
size: .; J: TRBJ1-6; V: TRBV19; D: TRBD1; DNA: TGTGCCAGTAGTCCCCGAGGAGGGGGCAAAGGTTCACCCCTCCACTTT; CDR3: CASSPRGGGKGSPLHF
size: .; J: TRBJ2-7; V: TRBV7-2; D: TRBD2; DNA: TGTGCCAGCAGCACTCACTCGGGGGGGGTCGACGAGCAGTACTTC; CDR3: CASSTHSGGVDEQYF